A selection of T cell receptor beta chains follows, all from one sample in a study of cytomegalovirus exposure and HLA in healthy donors. TCRdb's copy holds only in-frame clones and misses some; the assay was immunoSEQ multiplex PCR. The repertoire includes about 61,000 clones, 80% to 90% of them detected once, and about 1.6% sits in the top ten. The specimen was PBMCs. The source of these receptors is a man aged 25-40 years in good health and CMV-seropositive. Each CDR3 is given with its conserved first and last residue. A D gene is named only where the DNA matches it firmly. Clone size is stated in some rows and not others, as once, few, many or a class when expanded.

size: .; D: .; J: TRBJ2-5; V: TRBV7-6; CDR3: CASSLWSVVETQYF; DNA: TGTGCCAGCAGCCTTTGGTCAGTCGTAGAGACCCAGTACTTC
size: .; D: .; J: TRBJ2-2; V: TRBV5-1; CDR3: CASSLVQGWNGELFF; DNA: TGCGCCAGCAGCTTGGTACAGGGTTGGAACGGGGAGCTGTTTTTT
size: few; D: .; J: TRBJ2-3; V: TRBV29-1; CDR3: CSVGQGGDTQYF; DNA: TGCAGCGTTGGGCAGGGGGGAGATACGCAGTATTTT
size: .; D: TRBD1; J: TRBJ1-1; V: TRBV13; CDR3: CASSFDRVTEAFF; DNA: TGTGCCAGCAGCTTCGACAGGGTTACTGAAGCTTTCTTT
size: .; D: TRBD2; J: TRBJ2-1; V: TRBV7-7; CDR3: CASSPNLGGLVSSYNEQFF; DNA: TGTGCTAGCAGCCCCAACCTGGGGGGACTAGTGAGCTCCTACAATGAGCAGTTCTTC
size: .; D: TRBD1; J: TRBJ2-7; V: TRBV4-2; CDR3: CASSPGGDRPGEQYF; DNA: TGTGCCAGCAGCCCAGGGGGCGATCGCCCAGGTGAGCAGTACTTC
size: .; D: TRBD1; J: TRBJ2-2; V: TRBV19; CDR3: CASSIWEGTGTGELFF; DNA: TGTGCCAGTAGTATTTGGGAGGGGACAGGGACCGGGGAGCTGTTTTTT
size: once; D: .; J: TRBJ1-1; V: TRBV12-5; CDR3: CASGFRGGANTEAFF; DNA: TGTGCTAGTGGTTTCCGGGGGGGGGCGAACACTGAAGCTTTCTTT
size: .; D: .; J: TRBJ2-1; V: TRBV9; CDR3: CASSATLEQVSSYNEQFF; DNA: TGTGCCAGCAGCGCCACCCTCGAGCAGGTCAGCTCCTACAATGAGCAGTTCTTC
size: .; D: .; J: TRBJ2-3; V: TRBV7-9; CDR3: CASSYTADTQYF; DNA: TGTGCCAGCAGCTACACAGCAGATACGCAGTATTTT
size: .; D: .; J: TRBJ2-1; V: TRBV30; CDR3: CAWSGLDEQFF; DNA: TGTGCCTGGAGTGGGTTAGATGAGCAGTTCTTC
size: .; D: TRBD1; J: TRBJ1-1; V: TRBV29-1; CDR3: CSVATGGYGTEAFF; DNA: TGCAGCGTCGCCACAGGGGGCTACGGCACTGAAGCTTTCTTT
size: .; D: .; J: TRBJ2-6; V: TRBV19; CDR3: CASTADSSGANVLTF; DNA: TGTGCCAGTACTGCTGACAGCTCTGGGGCCAACGTCCTGACTTTC
size: .; D: .; J: TRBJ2-7; V: TRBV10-2; CDR3: CASSEGTGSYEQYF; DNA: TGCGCCAGCAGTGAGGGTACGGGCTCCTACGAGCAGTACTTC
size: .; D: .; J: TRBJ2-7; V: TRBV10-3; CDR3: CAIQGGASGEQYF; DNA: TGTGCCATCCAAGGGGGGGCCTCCGGCGAGCAGTACTTC
size: .; D: TRBD1; J: TRBJ2-7; V: TRBV19; CDR3: CASSIDGTGDFNEQYF; DNA: TGTGCCAGTAGTATAGACGGGACAGGGGATTTCAACGAGCAGTACTTC
size: .; D: .; J: TRBJ2-7; V: TRBV2; CDR3: CASSLDTYEQYF; DNA: TGTGCCAGCAGTTTGGACACCTACGAGCAGTACTTC
size: .; D: .; J: TRBJ1-3; V: TRBV7-6; CDR3: CASSLGGSGNTIYF; DNA: TGTGCCAGCAGCCTAGGCGGCTCTGGAAACACCATATATTTT
size: .; D: .; J: TRBJ1-6; V: TRBV18; CDR3: CASSPVGGIPTNSPLHF; DNA: TGTGCCAGCTCACCAGTCGGAGGGATACCGACTAATTCACCCCTCCACTTT
size: once; D: TRBD2; J: TRBJ2-1; V: TRBV5-1; CDR3: CASSPRPGTSDSDEQFF; DNA: TGCGCCAGCAGTCCACGCCCCGGGACTAGCGATTCGGATGAGCAGTTCTTC
size: .; D: .; J: TRBJ1-1; V: TRBV10-3; CDR3: CAITEAGGTEAFF; DNA: TGTGCCATCACGGAGGCGGGGGGCACTGAAGCTTTCTTT
size: once; D: .; J: TRBJ1-2; V: TRBV19; CDR3: CASSTGHNYGYTF; DNA: TGTGCCAGTAGTACGGGACATAACTATGGCTACACCTTC
size: .; D: .; J: TRBJ1-1; V: TRBV5-1; CDR3: CASSPRPGLMNTEAFF; DNA: TGCGCCAGCAGCCCGAGGCCCGGACTCATGAACACTGAAGCTTTCTTT
size: .; D: TRBD2; J: TRBJ2-7; V: TRBV27; CDR3: CASSLSPSGKDEQYF; DNA: TGTGCCAGCAGTTTATCCCCTAGCGGGAAGGACGAGCAGTACTTC
size: .; D: TRBD2; J: TRBJ2-3; V: TRBV11-1; CDR3: CASRASGSPDTQYF; DNA: TGTGCCAGCAGGGCTAGCGGGAGTCCAGATACGCAGTATTTT
size: .; D: TRBD1; J: TRBJ2-3; V: TRBV19; CDR3: CASSRGTGHTDTQYF; DNA: TGTGCCAGTAGTAGAGGGACAGGGCACACAGATACGCAGTATTTT
size: .; D: TRBD1; J: TRBJ2-4; V: TRBV5-4; CDR3: CASSPGQEAAKNIQYF; DNA: TGTGCCAGCAGCCCTGGACAGGAGGCGGCCAAAAACATTCAGTACTTC
size: once; D: .; J: TRBJ2-7; V: TRBV4-1; CDR3: CASSQVGGDEQYF; DNA: TGCGCCAGCAGCCAAGTAGGAGGGGACGAGCAGTACTTC
size: .; D: TRBD2; J: TRBJ2-7; V: TRBV7-2; CDR3: CASSLGLAGVQRYEQYF; DNA: TGTGCCAGCAGCTTAGGCCTAGCGGGAGTCCAGAGATACGAGCAGTACTTC
size: once; D: TRBD1; J: TRBJ1-2; V: TRBV30; CDR3: CAWRDRGLEGYTF; DNA: TGTGCCTGGAGGGACAGGGGGCTGGAGGGCTACACCTTC
size: .; D: TRBD2; J: TRBJ2-7; V: TRBV5-1; CDR3: CASSRGGTSDYEQYF; DNA: TGCGCCAGCAGCCGCGGGGGGACTAGCGACTACGAGCAGTACTTC
size: few; D: .; J: TRBJ2-7; V: TRBV6-6; CDR3: CASSYTGDPYEQYF; DNA: TGTGCCAGCAGTTATACGGGGGACCCCTACGAGCAGTACTTC
size: .; D: .; J: TRBJ2-1; V: TRBV12-5; CDR3: CASGLGNTYNEQFF; DNA: TGTGCTAGTGGTCTCGGGAATACCTACAATGAGCAGTTCTTC
size: .; D: .; J: TRBJ2-5; V: TRBV4-1; CDR3: CASSQPRGETQYF; DNA: TGCGCCAGCAGCCAACCTAGGGGGGAGACCCAGTACTTC
size: .; D: TRBD2; J: TRBJ2-2; V: TRBV5-5; CDR3: CASSYGLAVNTGELFF; DNA: TGTGCCAGCAGCTACGGACTAGCGGTAAACACCGGGGAGCTGTTTTTT
size: .; D: .; J: TRBJ2-3; V: TRBV10-2; CDR3: CASSESDKRVTDTQYF; DNA: TGCGCCAGCAGTGAGTCGGACAAAAGGGTGACAGATACGCAGTATTTT
size: .; D: TRBD1; J: TRBJ2-6; V: TRBV4-1; CDR3: CASSQVYQGAGANVLTF; DNA: TGCGCCAGCAGCCAAGTATACCAGGGGGCTGGGGCCAACGTCCTGACTTTC
size: .; D: .; J: TRBJ1-1; V: TRBV29-1; CDR3: CSVEGWARSPTEAFF; DNA: TGCAGCGTTGAAGGGTGGGCCAGGTCACCGACTGAAGCTTTCTTT
size: once; D: .; J: TRBJ2-7; V: TRBV19; CDR3: CASSKRATYEQYF; DNA: TGTGCCAGTAGTAAGCGGGCCACCTACGAGCAGTACTTC
size: .; D: .; J: TRBJ1-1; V: TRBV7-9; CDR3: CASSLGSAGPNTEAFF; DNA: TGTGCCAGCAGCTTAGGCTCGGCGGGACCGAACACTGAAGCTTTCTTT
size: .; D: .; J: TRBJ1-3; V: TRBV25-1; CDR3: CASSAPGAGNTIYF; DNA: TGTGCCAGCAGTGCCCCCGGGGCTGGAAACACCATATATTTT
size: .; D: TRBD2; J: TRBJ2-7; V: TRBV4-1; CDR3: CASSLLFGLAVYEQYF; DNA: TGCGCCAGCAGCCTCCTCTTTGGACTAGCGGTCTACGAGCAGTACTTC
size: .; D: TRBD2; J: TRBJ2-7; V: TRBV15; CDR3: CATSSPGTSDIYEQYF; DNA: TGTGCCACCAGCAGTCCCGGGACTAGCGATATTTACGAGCAGTACTTC
size: .; D: .; J: TRBJ1-1; V: TRBV2; CDR3: CASSVRVGGTEAFF; DNA: TGTGCCAGCAGTGTCAGGGTCGGGGGAACTGAAGCTTTCTTT
size: .; D: TRBD2; J: TRBJ2-5; V: TRBV19; CDR3: CASKGLAGGPGETQYF; DNA: TGTGCCAGTAAAGGGCTAGCGGGAGGGCCCGGGGAGACCCAGTACTTC
size: .; D: .; J: TRBJ2-2; V: TRBV5-1; CDR3: CASSLAGMNTGELFF; DNA: TGCGCCAGCAGCTTGGCAGGGATGAACACCGGGGAGCTGTTTTTT
size: .; D: TRBD1; J: TRBJ1-1; V: TRBV29-1; CDR3: CSVEADRVGTEAFF; DNA: TGCAGCGTTGAGGCGGACAGGGTCGGCACTGAAGCTTTCTTT
size: .; D: .; J: TRBJ1-1; V: TRBV29-1; CDR3: CSVEVEQTEAFF; DNA: TGCAGCGTTGAGGTCGAACAGACTGAAGCTTTCTTT
size: .; D: .; J: TRBJ2-6; V: TRBV2; CDR3: CARGTSLSSGANVLTF; DNA: TGTGCCAGAGGGACATCATTAAGCTCTGGGGCCAACGTCCTGACTTTC
size: .; D: TRBD1; J: TRBJ2-7; V: TRBV10-3; CDR3: CAISSGQGGNEQYF; DNA: TGTGCCATCAGTTCGGGACAGGGAGGTAACGAGCAGTACTTC
size: .; D: TRBD1; J: TRBJ2-7; V: TRBV7-9; CDR3: CASSLPGQSYEQYF; DNA: TGTGCCAGCAGCTTACCGGGACAGTCCTACGAGCAGTACTTC
size: .; D: TRBD2; J: TRBJ2-5; V: TRBV2; CDR3: CASTPGQAGGSQTQYF; DNA: TGTGCCAGCACCCCGGGGCAAGCGGGAGGATCGCAGACCCAGTACTTC
size: .; D: TRBD1; J: TRBJ1-4; V: TRBV18; CDR3: CASSPSGQLNEKLFF; DNA: TGTGCCAGCTCACCCTCGGGACAGCTTAATGAAAAACTGTTTTTT